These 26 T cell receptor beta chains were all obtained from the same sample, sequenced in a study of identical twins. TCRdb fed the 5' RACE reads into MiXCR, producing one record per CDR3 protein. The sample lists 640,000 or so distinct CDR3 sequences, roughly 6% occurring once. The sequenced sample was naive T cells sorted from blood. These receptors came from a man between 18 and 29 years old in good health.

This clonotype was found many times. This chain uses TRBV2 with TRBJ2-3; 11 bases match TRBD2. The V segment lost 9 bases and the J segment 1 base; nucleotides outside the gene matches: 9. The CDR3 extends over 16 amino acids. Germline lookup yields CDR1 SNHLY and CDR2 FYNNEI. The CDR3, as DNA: TGTGCCAGTAGGGGTGGGACTAGCGGAGGCACAGATACGCAGTATTTT. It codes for CASRGGTSGGTDTQYF.

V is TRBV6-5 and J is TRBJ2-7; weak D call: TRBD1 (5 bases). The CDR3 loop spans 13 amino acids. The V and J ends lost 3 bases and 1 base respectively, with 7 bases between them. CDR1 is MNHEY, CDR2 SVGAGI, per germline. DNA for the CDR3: TGTGCCAGCAGTTATAGGGGTTCCTACGAGCAGTACGTC. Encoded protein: CASSYRGSYEQYV.

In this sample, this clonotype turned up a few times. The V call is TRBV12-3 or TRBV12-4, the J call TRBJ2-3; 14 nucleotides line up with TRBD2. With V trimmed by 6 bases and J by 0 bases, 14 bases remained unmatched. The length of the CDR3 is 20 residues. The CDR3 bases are TGTGCCAGCAGCCCGGGGACTAGCGGGAGCGGGGGCTTTAGCACAGATACGCAGTATTTT. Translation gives CASSPGTSGSGGFSTDTQYF.

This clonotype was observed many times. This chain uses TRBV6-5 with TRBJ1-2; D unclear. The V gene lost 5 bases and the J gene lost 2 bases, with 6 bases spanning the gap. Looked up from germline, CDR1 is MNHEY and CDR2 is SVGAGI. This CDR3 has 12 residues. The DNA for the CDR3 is TGTGCCAGCAGTCCCTGGAACTATGGCTACACCTTC. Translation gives CASSPWNYGYTF.

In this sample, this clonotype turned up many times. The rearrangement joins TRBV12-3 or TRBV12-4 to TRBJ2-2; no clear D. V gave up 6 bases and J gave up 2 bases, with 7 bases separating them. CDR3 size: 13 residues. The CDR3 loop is CASRRSNTGELFF. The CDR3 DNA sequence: TGTGCCAGCAGACGGAGTAACACCGGGGAGCTGTTTTTT.

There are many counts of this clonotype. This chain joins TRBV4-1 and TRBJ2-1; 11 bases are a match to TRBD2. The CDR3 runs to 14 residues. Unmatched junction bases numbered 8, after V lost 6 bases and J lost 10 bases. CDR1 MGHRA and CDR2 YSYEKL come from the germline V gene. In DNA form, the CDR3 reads TGCGCCAGCAGGATAGCGGGAGGGGAGATAGAGCAGTTCTTC. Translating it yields CASRIAGGEIEQFF.

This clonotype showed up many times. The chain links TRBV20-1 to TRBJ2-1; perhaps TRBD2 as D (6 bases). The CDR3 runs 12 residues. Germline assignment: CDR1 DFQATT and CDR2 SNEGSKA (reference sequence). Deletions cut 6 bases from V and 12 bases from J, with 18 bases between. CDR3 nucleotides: TGCAGTGCCGAGACCGCTAGCGCCGGGCAGTTCTTC. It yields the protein CSAETASAGQFF.

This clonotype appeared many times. The CDR3 spells CSAGALAGGLFDYNEQFF. CDR3 nucleotide sequence: TGCAGTGCTGGCGCACTAGCGGGAGGACTTTTTGACTACAATGAGCAGTTCTTC. This chain connects TRBV20-1 to TRBJ2-1; 12 bases fit TRBD2. With 5 bases clipped from V and 3 bases from J, the junction kept 14 bases outside the gene matches. This CDR3 region has 18 residues. CDR1 is DFQATT, CDR2 SNEGSKA, per germline (reference sequence).

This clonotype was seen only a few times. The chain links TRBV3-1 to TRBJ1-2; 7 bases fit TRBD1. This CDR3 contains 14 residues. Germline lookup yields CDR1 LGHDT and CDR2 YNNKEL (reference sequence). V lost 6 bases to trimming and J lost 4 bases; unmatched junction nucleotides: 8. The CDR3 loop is CASSRQGALYGYTF. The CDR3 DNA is TGTGCCAGCAGTCGACAGGGTGCCCTCTATGGCTACACCTTC. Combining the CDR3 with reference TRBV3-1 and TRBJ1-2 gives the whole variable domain DTAVSQTPKYLVTQMGNDKSIKCEQNLGHDTMYWYKQDSKKFLKIMFSYNNKELIINETVPNRFSPKSPDKAHLNLHINSLELGDSAVYFCASSRQGALYGYTFGSGTRLTVV.

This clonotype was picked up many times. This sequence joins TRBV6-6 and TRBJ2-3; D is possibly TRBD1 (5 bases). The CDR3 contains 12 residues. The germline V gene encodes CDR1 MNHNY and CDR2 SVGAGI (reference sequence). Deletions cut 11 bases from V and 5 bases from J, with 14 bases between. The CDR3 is CAVLGVRDTQYF. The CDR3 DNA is TGTGCCGTGCTAGGGGTTCGAGATACGCAGTATTTT.

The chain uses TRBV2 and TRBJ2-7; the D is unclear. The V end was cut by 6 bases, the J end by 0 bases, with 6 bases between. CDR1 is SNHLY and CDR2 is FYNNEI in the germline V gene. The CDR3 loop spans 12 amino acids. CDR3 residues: CASRTDSYEQYF. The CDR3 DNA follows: TGTGCCAGCAGGACCGACTCCTACGAGCAGTACTTC. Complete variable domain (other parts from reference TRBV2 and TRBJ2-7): EPEVTQTPSHQVTQMGQEVILRCVPISNHLYFYWYRQILGQKVEFLVSFYNNEISEKSEIFDDQFSVERPDGSNFTLKIRSTKLEDSAMYFCASRTDSYEQYFGPGTRLTVT.

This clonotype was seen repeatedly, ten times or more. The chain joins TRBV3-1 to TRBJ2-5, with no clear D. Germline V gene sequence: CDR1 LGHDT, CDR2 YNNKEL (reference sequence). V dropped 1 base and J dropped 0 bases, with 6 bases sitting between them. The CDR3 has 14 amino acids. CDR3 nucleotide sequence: TGTGCCAGCAGCCAAGCGCGTAACCAAGAGACCCAGTACTTC. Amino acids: CASSQARNQETQYF.

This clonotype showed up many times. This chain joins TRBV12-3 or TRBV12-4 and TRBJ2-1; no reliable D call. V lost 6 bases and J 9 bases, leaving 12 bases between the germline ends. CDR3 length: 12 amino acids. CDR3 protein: CASSLSGIEQFF. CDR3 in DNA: TGTGCCAGCAGCCTGAGTGGGATTGAGCAGTTCTTC.

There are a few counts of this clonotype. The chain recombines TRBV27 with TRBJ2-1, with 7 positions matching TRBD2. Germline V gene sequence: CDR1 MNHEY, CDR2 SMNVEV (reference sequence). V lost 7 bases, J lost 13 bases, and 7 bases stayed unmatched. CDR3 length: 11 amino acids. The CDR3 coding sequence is TGTGCCAGCACCCTCGGACTAGTACAGTTCTTC. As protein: CASTLGLVQFF.

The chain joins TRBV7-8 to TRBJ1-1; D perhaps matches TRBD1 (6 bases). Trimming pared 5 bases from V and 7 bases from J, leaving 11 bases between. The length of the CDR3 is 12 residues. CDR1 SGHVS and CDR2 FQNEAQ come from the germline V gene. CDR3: CASSLRGDEAFF. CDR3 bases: TGTGCCAGCAGCCTAAGGGGGGATGAAGCTTTCTTT.

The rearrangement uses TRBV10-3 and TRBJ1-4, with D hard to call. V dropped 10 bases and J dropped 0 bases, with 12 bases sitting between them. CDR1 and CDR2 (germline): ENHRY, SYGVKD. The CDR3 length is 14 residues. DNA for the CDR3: TGTGCCACGACCAAAGACTCAACTAATGAAAAACTGTTTTTT. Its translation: CATTKDSTNEKLFF.

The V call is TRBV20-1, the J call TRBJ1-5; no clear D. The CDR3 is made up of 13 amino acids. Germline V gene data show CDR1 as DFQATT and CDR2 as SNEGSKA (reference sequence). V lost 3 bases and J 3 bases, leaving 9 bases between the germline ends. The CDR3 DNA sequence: TGCAGTGCTAGTTTGTCTGCCAATCAGCCCCAGCATTTT. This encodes CSASLSANQPQHF.

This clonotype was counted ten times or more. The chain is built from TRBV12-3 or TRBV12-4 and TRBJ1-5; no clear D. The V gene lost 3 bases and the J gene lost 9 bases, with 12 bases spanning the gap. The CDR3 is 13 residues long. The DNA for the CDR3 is TGTGCCAGCAGTTTCGGTACGGGGATGCCCCAGCATTTT. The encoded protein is CASSFGTGMPQHF.

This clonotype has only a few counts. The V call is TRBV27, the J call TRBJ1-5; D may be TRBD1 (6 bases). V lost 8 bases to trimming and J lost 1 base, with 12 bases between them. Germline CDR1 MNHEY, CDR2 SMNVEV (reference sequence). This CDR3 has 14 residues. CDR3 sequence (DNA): TGTGCCAGCGCAACAGGGAGGAGCAATCAGCCCCAGCATTTT. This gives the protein CASATGRSNQPQHF.

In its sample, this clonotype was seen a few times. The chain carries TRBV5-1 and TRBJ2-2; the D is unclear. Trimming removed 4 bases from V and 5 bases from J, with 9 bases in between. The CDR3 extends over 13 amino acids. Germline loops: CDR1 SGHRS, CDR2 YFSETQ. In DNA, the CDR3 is TGCGCCAGCAGCCAACCAAGTACCGGGGAGCTGTTTTTT. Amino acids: CASSQPSTGELFF.

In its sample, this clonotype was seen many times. CDR3 nucleotides: TGCAGTGCTAGAGCGATGAGGCGGGAAGAGACCCAGTACTTC. This translates into CSARAMRREETQYF. The chain recombines TRBV20-1 with TRBJ2-5; D possibly corresponds to TRBD2 (5 bases). V was pared by 1 base and J by 3 bases, with 12 bases between. The CDR3 has 14 amino acids. Germline CDR1 is DFQATT and CDR2 is SNEGSKA (reference sequence).

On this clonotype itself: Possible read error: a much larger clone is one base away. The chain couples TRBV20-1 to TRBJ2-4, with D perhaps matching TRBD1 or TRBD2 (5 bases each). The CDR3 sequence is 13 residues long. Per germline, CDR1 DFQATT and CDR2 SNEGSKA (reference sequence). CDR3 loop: CSARDHSRGIQHF. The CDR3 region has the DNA TGCAGTGCTAGAGATCATTCGAGGGGCATTCAGCACTTC.

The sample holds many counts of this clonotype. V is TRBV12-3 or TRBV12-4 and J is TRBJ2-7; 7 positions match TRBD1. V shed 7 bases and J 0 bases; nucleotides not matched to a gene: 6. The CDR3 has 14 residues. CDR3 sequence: CASTTGAHSYEQYF. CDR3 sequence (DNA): TGTGCCAGCACTACAGGGGCCCACTCCTACGAGCAGTACTTC.

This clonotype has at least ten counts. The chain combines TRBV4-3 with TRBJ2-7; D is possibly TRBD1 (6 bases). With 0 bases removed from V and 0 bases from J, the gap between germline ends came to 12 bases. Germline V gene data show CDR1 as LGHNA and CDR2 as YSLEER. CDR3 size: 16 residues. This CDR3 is CASSQEGVGASYEQYF. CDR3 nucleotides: TGCGCCAGCAGCCAAGAGGGTGTGGGGGCCTCCTACGAGCAGTACTTC.

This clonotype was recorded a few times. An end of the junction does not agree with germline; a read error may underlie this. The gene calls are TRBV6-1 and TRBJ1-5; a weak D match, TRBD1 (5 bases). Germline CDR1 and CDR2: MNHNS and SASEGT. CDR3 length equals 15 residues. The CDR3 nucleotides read TGTGCCAGCAGGGAAGTAGGGGAGGGGAATCAGCCCCAGCATTTT. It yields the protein CASREVGEGNQPQHF.

The CDR3 here is CAISGTQLYGYTF. In nucleotides, the CDR3 is TGTGCCATCAGTGGGACTCAGCTCTATGGCTACACCTTC. The chain carries TRBV10-3 and TRBJ1-2; D ambiguous. V was pared by 4 bases and J by 4 bases, with 10 bases between. Per germline, CDR1 ENHRY and CDR2 SYGVKD. CDR3 length: 13 residues.